This T cell receptor (beta chain) was identified during a study of blood T cell repertoires in COVID-19. Study at large: Samples representing acute and convalescent COVID-19 were sourced from the United States, Italy and Spain. Sources were T cells, B-cell-depleted T cells, or PBMCs; the material itself was cDNA or gDNA.

Germline-derived CDR1 and CDR2 are MNHEY and SMNVEV (reference sequence). The CDR3 consists of 13 residues. Between the trimmed V and J ends, which lost 7 bases and 6 bases, there was a span of 15 bases. Profiled with immunoSEQ multiplex PCR; TCRdb holds only in-frame clones, not every one. The repertoire holds 250,000 to 300,000 clones, with roughly nine tenths as singletons. This TCR was sampled from a middle-aged woman who had recovered from COVID-19. Sequences were obtained from peripheral blood. V and J are TRBV27 and TRBJ1-2; D might be TRBD1 (6 bases). The CDR3 sequence: CASKKRTDNGYTF. In DNA form, the CDR3 reads TGTGCCAGCAAAAAGAGGACAGATAATGGCTACACCTTC.